The 15 T cell receptor beta chains below all came from one sample that was sequenced in a study of blood T cell repertoires in COVID-19. Here immunoSEQ multiplex PCR was the method, and the copy in TCRdb shows in-frame clones only, minus some. The sample lists fewer than 250,000 clones; around 82% were seen once. The material sequenced was peripheral blood. The receptors here all came from a woman in her thirties or forties with acute or convalescent COVID-19.

The chain combines TRBV6-2 or TRBV6-3 with TRBJ2-5; 9 nucleotides line up with TRBD2. This CDR3 comprises 15 residues. Per germline, CDR1 MNHEY and CDR2 SVGEGT. V was pared by 6 bases and J by 4 bases, with 9 bases of the junction left unmatched. DNA for the CDR3: TGTGCCAGCAGCCTGCCGTTAGCGGGAGTAGAGACCCAGTACTTC. Its translation is CASSLPLAGVETQYF.

The chain has TRBV4-1 and TRBJ2-7; 10 nucleotides align to TRBD2. V shed 0 bases and J 2 bases; nucleotides not matched to a gene: 4. This CDR3 spans 16 amino acids. Germline CDR1 is MGHRA and CDR2 is YSYEKL. DNA of the CDR3: TGCGCCAGCAGCCAAGATCCCCTAGCGGGGGCCTACGAGCAGTACTTC. Translation gives CASSQDPLAGAYEQYF.

The chain recombines TRBV5-5 with TRBJ1-2; 7 bases fit TRBD1. V lost 2 bases and J lost 8; bases outside the gene matches: 6. This CDR3 has 13 residues. Germline V CDR1 and CDR2: SGHKS, YYEKEE (reference sequence). The CDR3 sequence: CASSFNRGLGYTF. As DNA, the CDR3 is TGTGCCAGCAGCTTCAACAGGGGCTTGGGCTACACCTTC.

The genes are TRBV27 and TRBJ2-7; D call uncertain. Per the germline V gene, CDR1 is MNHEY and CDR2 is SMNVEV (reference sequence). V was pared by 5 bases and J by 1 base, with 15 bases between. The length of the CDR3 is 15 residues. CDR3 loop: CASSVGSSGSYEQYF. CDR3 DNA: TGTGCCAGCAGTGTTGGATCTAGTGGGTCCTACGAGCAGTACTTC.

This clone was seen a handful of times. The J gene is TRBJ2-3, the V gene TRBV3-1 (or the pseudogene TRBV3-2), with D maybe TRBD1 (5 bases). V was clipped by 5 bases and J by 3 bases, with 9 bases between them. The germline gives CDR1 LGHDT, CDR2 YNNKEL (reference sequence). The CDR3 sequence is 13 residues long. The CDR3 coding sequence is TGTGCCAGCAGCTCAAGGGGTACAGATACGCAGTATTTT. Its protein is CASSSRGTDTQYF.

The gene calls are TRBV3-1 (or the pseudogene TRBV3-2) and TRBJ2-1; D is possibly TRBD1 (5 bases). Trimming took 4 bases from V and 9 from J, leaving 7 bases between them. Germline V lookup: CDR1 LGHDT, CDR2 YNNKEL (reference sequence). The CDR3 sequence is 11 residues long. The CDR3 DNA reads TGTGCCAGCAGCCTTAGGGGTGAGCAGTTCTTC. Encoded protein: CASSLRGEQFF.

The chain couples TRBV18 to TRBJ2-7; 12 positions agree with TRBD1. CDR3 length: 14 amino acids. Trimming removed 3 bases from V and 5 bases from J; junction bases left unmatched: 2. CDR1 KGHSH and CDR2 LQKENI come from the germline V gene. The CDR3 loop reads CASSPGTGGHEQYF. CDR3 in DNA: TGTGCCAGCTCACCTGGGACAGGGGGCCACGAGCAGTACTTC.

This chain uses TRBV5-6 with TRBJ2-3; 8 bases agree with TRBD1. The J segment lost 1 base and the V segment lost 3 bases, leaving 7 bases of the junction unmatched. Germline assignment: CDR1 SGHDT and CDR2 YYEEEE. The CDR3 is 16 amino acids. CDR3 bases: TGTGCCAGCAGCTCCGTTCCGGGACAGGGCACAGATACGCAGTATTTT. Its translation: CASSSVPGQGTDTQYF.

The chain couples TRBV24-1 to TRBJ2-3; D not resolved. This CDR3 region has 14 residues. Germline CDR1 KGHDR, CDR2 SFDVKD. Trimming removed 6 bases from V and 0 bases from J, with 9 bases in between. CDR3 protein: CATSPGRSTDTQYF. CDR3 in DNA: TGTGCCACCAGTCCGGGTAGGAGCACAGATACGCAGTATTTT.

This clone was found many times. The V gene is TRBV4-1, the J gene TRBJ1-1; a possible D gene is TRBD1 (6 bases). Trimming removed 0 bases from V and 5 bases from J, with 10 bases in between. Germline V gives CDR1 MGHRA, CDR2 YSYEKL. The CDR3 consists of 14 residues. CDR3 region: CASSQEGRGTEAFF. The CDR3 DNA reads TGCGCCAGCAGCCAAGAAGGCAGGGGAACTGAAGCTTTCTTT.

The V gene is TRBV30, the J gene TRBJ1-4, with a tentative D call TRBD1 (5 bases). Germline CDR1 is GTSNPN and CDR2 is SVGIG (reference sequence). This CDR3 comprises 14 residues. V gave up 0 bases and J gave up 7 bases, with 12 bases separating them. The DNA for the CDR3 is TGTGCCTGGAGTGTCGGGGGGGGGAGTGAAAAACTGTTTTTT. It codes for CAWSVGGGSEKLFF.

The chain recombines TRBV6-5 with TRBJ1-2; tentatively, D is TRBD1 (5 bases). The V gene lost 0 bases and the J gene lost 5 bases, with 13 bases spanning the gap. The CDR3 has 15 amino acids. Looked up from germline, CDR1 is MNHEY and CDR2 is SVGAGI. The CDR3 coding sequence is TGTGCCAGCAGTTACTCGGGCAGGGAGGGGTATGGCTACACCTTC. It is translated as CASSYSGREGYGYTF.

The chain carries TRBV20-1 and TRBJ2-5; a weak D match, TRBD1 (5 bases). This CDR3 comprises 14 residues. V gave up 3 bases and J gave up 3 bases, with 14 bases separating them. The germline gives CDR1 DFQATT, CDR2 SNEGSKA (reference sequence). The CDR3 sequence: CSASERLGEETQYF. Here the CDR3 DNA reads TGCAGTGCTAGTGAACGGCTAGGGGAAGAGACCCAGTACTTC.

The chain uses TRBV6-6 and TRBJ2-7; no clear D gene. The CDR3 length is 15 residues. The germline V gene encodes CDR1 MNHNY and CDR2 SVGAGI (reference sequence). Trimming left V 2 bases short and J 3 bases short, with 14 bases between. Written as DNA, the CDR3 is TGTGCCAGCAGTTACCAGGTTCCTCAACTCTACGAGCAGTACTTC. This codes for CASSYQVPQLYEQYF.

This chain's CDR3 is CASSLSIVAGGRTGELFF. The DNA for the CDR3 is TGTGCCAGCAGTTTATCGATTGTAGCGGGAGGGAGGACCGGGGAGCTGTTTTTT. The V and J genes are TRBV27 and TRBJ2-2, with TRBD2 matching 11 bases. The CDR3 covers 18 residues. The V and J ends lost 0 bases and 5 bases, in that order; junction bases with no gene match: 8. Germline V gene lookup returns CDR1 MNHEY and CDR2 SMNVEV (reference sequence).